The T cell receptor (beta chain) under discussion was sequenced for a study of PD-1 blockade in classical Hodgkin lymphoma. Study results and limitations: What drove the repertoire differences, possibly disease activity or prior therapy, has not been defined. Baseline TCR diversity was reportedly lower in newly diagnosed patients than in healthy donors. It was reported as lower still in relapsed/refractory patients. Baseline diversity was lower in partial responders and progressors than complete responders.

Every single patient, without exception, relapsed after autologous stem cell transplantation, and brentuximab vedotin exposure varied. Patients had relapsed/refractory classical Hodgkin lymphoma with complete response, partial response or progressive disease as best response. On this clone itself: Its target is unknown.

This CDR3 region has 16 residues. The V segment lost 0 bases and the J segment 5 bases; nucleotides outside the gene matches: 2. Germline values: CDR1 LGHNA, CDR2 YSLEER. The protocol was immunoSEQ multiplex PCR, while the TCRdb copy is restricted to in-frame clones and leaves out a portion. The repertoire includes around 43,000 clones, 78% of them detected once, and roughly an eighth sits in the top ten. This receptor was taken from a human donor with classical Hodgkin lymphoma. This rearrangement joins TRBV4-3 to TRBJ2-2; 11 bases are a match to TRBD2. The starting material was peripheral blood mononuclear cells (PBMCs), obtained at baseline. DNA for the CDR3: TGCGCCAGCAGCCAAGAAAGACTAGCGGGGACCGGGGAGCTGTTTTTT. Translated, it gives CASSQERLAGTGELFF.